This is a list of T cell receptor beta chains from one sample in a study of T cell repertoires in cytomegalovirus infection. Their antigen targets remain unknown. A single record per CDR3 protein comes from TCRdb applying MiXCR to the reads. The data hold roughly 500,000 distinct CDR3 sequences, with about 42% observed a single time. Source: cultured PBMCs, taken from culture after CMV antigen stimulation. These receptors were taken from a human donor in good health (CMV status not recorded). Some clones in this sample may be carry-over from other donors' samples. Both conserved end residues are part of each CDR3. The D gene is left open where the match is weak. Clone size is not always given. Where it is, it says once, few, many or a class for expanded clones.

TRBJ2-7 . TRBV6-6 few TGTGCCAGCAGTTACGACACCCACAAAACCTACGAGCAGTACTTC CASSYDTHKTYEQYF
TRBJ2-3 . TRBV7-6 few TGTGCCAGCAGCTTAGCGGGCGGGTGGGGAGATACGCAGTATTTT CASSLAGGWGDTQYF
TRBJ2-1 . TRBV6-4 few TGTGCCAGCAGTGACTTCCAGGCTGGGAGCTCCTACAATGAGCAGTTCTTC CASSDFQAGSSYNEQFF
TRBJ2-4 . TRBV7-9 once TGTGCCAGCAGCCTCGAAGTAAACATTCAGTACTTC CASSLEVNIQYF
TRBJ1-2 . TRBV28 few TGTGCCAGCAGTGGGGGTACTTACTATGGCTACACCTTC CASSGGTYYGYTF
TRBJ1-2 . TRBV7-2 many TGTGCCAGCACAGGGAGGGGATTGGGCTACACCTTC CASTGRGLGYTF
TRBJ2-7 . TRBV6-1 few TGTGCCAGCAGTGAGAAGGGACACGAGCAGTACTTC CASSEKGHEQYF
TRBJ2-1 . TRBV4-1 once TGCGCCAGCAGCCAAGTAGCCGGCCGGGATGAGCAGTTCTTC CASSQVAGRDEQFF
TRBJ2-5 TRBD2 TRBV7-2 many TGTGCCAGCAGCTTAGGGAGACTAGCGGGGGCGGAGACCCAGTACTTC CASSLGRLAGAETQYF
TRBJ1-3 . TRBV11-1 . TGTGCCAGCAGCGCCGCGGCCGCTGGAAACACCATATATTTT CASSAAAAGNTIYF
TRBJ2-2 . TRBV5-1 . TGCGCCAGCAGCCTAACCGGGGCCTTAAACACCGGGGAGCTGTTTTTT CASSLTGALNTGELFF
TRBJ2-6 . TRBV12-3/TRBV12-4 . TGTGCCACCCACCCCGCTGGGGCCAACGTCCTGACTTTC CATHPAGANVLTF
TRBJ2-3 . TRBV5-4 . TGTGCCAGCAGCCCTTTCGGCAGCACAGATACGCAGTATTTT CASSPFGSTDTQYF
TRBJ2-7 TRBD1 TRBV5-4 . TGTGCCAGCAGCCCCGGGACAGGGGTCAGTGAGCAGTACTTC CASSPGTGVSEQYF
TRBJ2-3 TRBD2 TRBV7-2 . TGTGCCAGCAGCAACCAACGTGGGGGGACTAAGGATACGCAGTATTTT CASSNQRGGTKDTQYF
TRBJ1-5 TRBD1 TRBV7-8 many TGTGCCAGCTCAAGCACCGGGACAGGGCTGGGGCAGCCCCAGCATTTT CASSSTGTGLGQPQHF
TRBJ2-1 . TRBV7-2 few TGTGCCAGCAGTCTCCGGAGGAGCTCCTACAATGAGCAGTTCTTC CASSLRRSSYNEQFF
TRBJ2-1 TRBD2 TRBV6-6 . TGTGCCAGCAGTTACTCGCGGGGAGGGCATAATGAGCAGTTCTTC CASSYSRGGHNEQFF
TRBJ1-5 . TRBV19 . TGTGCCAGTAGTATAGGGTCTCCCGGGACGGTGAACAATCAGCCCCAGCATTTT CASSIGSPGTVNNQPQHF
TRBJ1-4 TRBD1 TRBV27 few TGTGCCACCCGGACAGGGCAATACGAAAAACTGTTTTTT CATRTGQYEKLFF
TRBJ2-1 . TRBV28 . TGTGCCAGCAGTCCAGGGGTAGCTGAGCAGTTCTTC CASSPGVAEQFF
TRBJ2-7 TRBD2 TRBV12-5 . TGTGCTAGTGGTTCCGGGACTAGCGGCTCCTACGAGCAGTACTTC CASGSGTSGSYEQYF
TRBJ2-1 TRBD2 TRBV25-1 . TGTGCCAGCAGTGATCCTAGCGGGAGGTTCAATGAGCAGTTCTTC CASSDPSGRFNEQFF
TRBJ2-1 TRBD2 TRBV10-3 . TGTGCCATCAGTGAATCAGGACTAGCATACAATGAGCAGTTCTTC CAISESGLAYNEQFF
TRBJ2-7 TRBD2 TRBV6-6 few TGTGCCAGCAGTGATTCCCGGACTAGTTCGGAGCAGTACTTC CASSDSRTSSEQYF
TRBJ1-4 . TRBV7-8 . TGTGCCAGCAGCCCCCAAGCCGCTACAACTAATGAAAAACTGTTTTTT CASSPQAATTNEKLFF
TRBJ1-1 . TRBV2 few TGTGCCAGCTCTAAAGAGGGAGGCGCTGAAGCTTTCTTT CASSKEGGAEAFF
TRBJ2-7 . TRBV28 few TGTGCCAGCAGTTATGGACAATACGAGCAGTACTTC CASSYGQYEQYF
TRBJ1-4 . TRBV29-1 once TGCAGCGTTGAAGATCGTATGGCAGAAAATGAAAAACTGTTTTTT CSVEDRMAENEKLFF